These T cell receptor beta chains were read from a single sample in a study of cytomegalovirus exposure and HLA in healthy donors. TCRdb keeps only in-frame clones here, not all; method: immunoSEQ multiplex PCR. The sample has roughly 150,000 clones; under 90% are singletons. The sample was PBMCs. These receptors were obtained from a male donor in good health and CMV-seronegative. CDR3s include the opening cysteine and the closing phenylalanine or tryptophan. D genes are given only for firm matches. The listing skips clone size in some rows; elsewhere it reads once, few, many or a size class.

J,D,V,size,CDR3,DNA
TRBJ2-1,NA,TRBV7-9,NA,CASGPSGLNEQFF,TGTGCCAGCGGTCCTTCAGGGTTAAATGAGCAGTTCTTC
TRBJ1-1,NA,TRBV9,NA,CASRSVGTEAFF,TGTGCCAGCAGATCGGTCGGCACTGAAGCTTTCTTT
TRBJ2-7,NA,TRBV6-5,NA,CASRPRGAASYEQYF,TGTGCCAGCAGGCCCAGGGGAGCGGCCTCCTACGAGCAGTACTTC
TRBJ1-4,NA,TRBV4-2,few,CASSSGGAGEKLFF,TGTGCCAGCAGCTCCGGAGGGGCTGGTGAAAAACTGTTTTTT
TRBJ2-7,TRBD2,TRBV7-2,once,CASSLTSGPVYEQYF,TGTGCCAGCAGCTTGACTAGCGGCCCCGTCTACGAGCAGTACTTC
TRBJ2-2,NA,TRBV2,NA,CASTYFTGELFF,TGTGCCAGCACCTATTTTACCGGGGAGCTGTTTTTT
TRBJ2-7,TRBD2,TRBV28,NA,CASSLYSGVLYEQYF,TGTGCCAGCAGTTTATATAGCGGGGTACTATACGAGCAGTACTTC
TRBJ2-7,TRBD1,TRBV28,NA,CASSANRGRMGSEQYF,TGTGCCAGCAGTGCCAACAGGGGGCGAATGGGTAGCGAGCAGTACTTC
TRBJ1-3,NA,TRBV7-6,NA,CASGGDGNTIYF,TGTGCCAGCGGGGGCGATGGAAACACCATATATTTT
TRBJ2-5,TRBD2,TRBV9,NA,CASSVEASGKETQYF,TGTGCCAGCAGCGTAGAGGCTAGCGGAAAAGAGACCCAGTACTTC
TRBJ2-7,TRBD2,TRBV9,NA,CASSVGSGRYEQYF,TGTGCCAGCAGCGTAGGAAGCGGGAGATACGAGCAGTACTTC
TRBJ1-6,TRBD1,TRBV7-9,NA,CASSPGDSTNSPLHF,TGTGCCAGCAGCCCAGGGGACAGTACAAATTCACCCCTCCACTTT
TRBJ2-1,NA,TRBV4-3,NA,CASSQEIQEYNEQFF,TGCGCCAGCAGCCAAGAAATACAGGAGTACAATGAGCAGTTCTTC
TRBJ2-1,NA,TRBV7-9,NA,CASSFESGLANEQFF,TGTGCCAGCAGCTTTGAATCAGGCCTTGCCAATGAGCAGTTCTTC
TRBJ1-5,NA,TRBV18,NA,CASSPGEDQPQHF,TGTGCCAGCTCACCAGGGGAGGACCAGCCCCAGCATTTT
TRBJ2-3,NA,TRBV7-6,NA,CASSLGSVSSTDTQYF,TGTGCCAGCAGCTTAGGGTCGGTCTCTAGCACAGATACGCAGTATTTT
TRBJ2-7,TRBD1,TRBV19,few,CARPGQGAHEQYF,TGTGCCAGACCGGGACAGGGAGCCCACGAGCAGTACTTC
TRBJ2-7,TRBD1,TRBV6-5,NA,CASSTRTGAEQYF,TGTGCCAGCAGTACCCGGACAGGGGCCGAGCAGTACTTC
TRBJ2-6,NA,TRBV19,few,CASSGQLLISGANVLTF,TGTGCCAGTAGCGGACAGCTTCTCATCTCTGGGGCCAACGTCCTGACTTTC
TRBJ1-1,TRBD1,TRBV7-2,NA,CASSLWDSRGTEAFF,TGTGCCAGCAGCCTATGGGACAGTCGGGGCACTGAAGCTTTCTTT
TRBJ2-5,TRBD2,TRBV29-1,few,CSVPGLAASWETQYF,TGCAGCGTTCCGGGACTAGCGGCCAGTTGGGAGACCCAGTACTTC
TRBJ2-5,TRBD2,TRBV4-3,few,CASSLTVGLAGDGQETQYF,TGCGCCAGCAGCCTCACCGTTGGACTAGCGGGAGATGGGCAAGAGACCCAGTACTTC
TRBJ2-7,NA,TRBV28,NA,CASTRAGSLHGSLNEQYF,TGTGCCAGCACCAGGGCAGGTTCCCTTCACGGTTCCCTTAACGAGCAGTACTTC
TRBJ2-7,TRBD2,TRBV4-3,NA,CASSQAMTSGSNEQYF,TGCGCCAGCAGCCAAGCGATGACTAGCGGGAGTAACGAGCAGTACTTC
TRBJ1-1,NA,TRBV9,NA,CASSTRVDTEAFF,TGTGCCAGCAGCACCCGGGTTGACACTGAAGCTTTCTTT
TRBJ2-2,NA,TRBV7-9,NA,CASAQGSGTGELFF,TGTGCCAGCGCCCAGGGGTCCGGCACCGGGGAGCTGTTTTTT
TRBJ2-7,TRBD2,TRBV25-1,NA,CASSDPSGSDEQYF,TGTGCCAGCAGTGACCCTAGCGGGAGCGACGAGCAGTACTTC
TRBJ2-7,TRBD2,TRBV5-1,NA,CASTTLAGDSYEQYF,TGCGCCAGCACTACCCTAGCGGGAGACTCCTACGAGCAGTACTTC
TRBJ2-3,NA,TRBV21-1,NA,CASRGLAITDTQYF,TGTGCCAGCAGAGGACTGGCTATAACAGATACGCAGTATTTT
TRBJ1-1,NA,TRBV28,NA,CASSGPAGRVF,TGTGCCAGCAGTGGTCCCGCGGGTAGGGTCTTT
TRBJ2-1,TRBD2,TRBV7-3,NA,CASSPTGTRSEGEQFF,TGTGCCAGCAGCCCCACCGGGACTAGAAGCGAAGGTGAGCAGTTCTTC
TRBJ2-1,NA,TRBV6-5,NA,CASSPRAGSYNEQFF,TGTGCCAGCAGTCCTCGAGCGGGCTCCTACAATGAGCAGTTCTTC
TRBJ2-1,NA,TRBV27,once,CASRHYRTSSVDSYNEQFF,TGTGCCAGCAGACATTACCGGACTTCATCCGTCGACTCCTACAATGAGCAGTTCTTC
TRBJ2-3,TRBD2,TRBV9,NA,CASSVVPAGLSDTQYF,TGTGCCAGCAGCGTAGTCCCAGCGGGACTTTCAGATACGCAGTATTTT
TRBJ2-1,TRBD1,TRBV18,few,CASSPPDRDEQFF,TGTGCCAGCTCACCCCCCGACAGGGATGAGCAGTTCTTC
TRBJ1-5,NA,TRBV7-8,NA,CASSSHGTPSPDQPQHF,TGTGCCAGCAGCAGTCACGGGACACCGAGCCCCGATCAGCCCCAGCATTTT
TRBJ2-4,NA,TRBV7-2,NA,CASSLLAPGHIQYF,TGTGCCAGCAGCTTACTAGCACCCGGCCACATTCAGTACTTC
TRBJ2-1,NA,TRBV15,NA,CATSSTVVVGNEQFF,TGTGCCACCAGCAGTACAGTTGTAGTGGGCAATGAGCAGTTCTTC
TRBJ2-3,TRBD2,TRBV7-2,NA,CASSLGGGFTDTQYF,TGTGCCAGCAGCTTAGGGGGAGGGTTCACAGATACGCAGTATTTT
TRBJ2-3,NA,TRBV1,once,CTSSQDWREETCQPDTQYF,TGCACCAGCAGCCAAGATTGGCGGGAGGAGACCTGCCAGCCAGATACGCAGTATTTT
TRBJ1-2,NA,TRBV9,NA,CASTPPAADYYGYTF,TGTGCCAGCACCCCTCCGGCTGCGGATTACTATGGCTACACCTTC
TRBJ2-3,NA,TRBV13,NA,CASSLGGIGGDTQYF,TGTGCCAGCAGCTTAGGCGGGATCGGGGGAGATACGCAGTATTTT
TRBJ2-7,TRBD2,TRBV30,NA,CACQLAEGSTYEQYF,TGTGCCTGCCAGCTAGCGGAGGGCTCTACCTACGAGCAGTACTTC
TRBJ2-3,NA,TRBV5-5,NA,CASSRTDTQYF,TGTGCCAGCAGCCGGACAGATACGCAGTATTTT